This T cell receptor beta chain comes out of a study of blood T cell repertoires in COVID-19. V was clipped by 2 bases and J by 1 base, with 6 bases between them. The CDR3 runs to 13 residues. The germline CDR1 and CDR2 sequences are SGHKS and YYEKEE (reference sequence). Measured with immunoSEQ multiplex PCR; TCRdb has only the in-frame clones, and not every one. The sample includes around 300,000 clones, just over 85% of them seen just once. Material: peripheral blood. The chain links TRBV5-5 to TRBJ2-5, with TRBD2 as a possible D gene (5 bases). The source of this sequence is a young woman with active or convalescent COVID-19. DNA for the CDR3: TGTGCCAGCAGCTTAGCGGTCCAAGAGACCCAGTACTTC. Translation: CASSLAVQETQYF.